Each of the 16 T cell receptor beta chains below was sequenced from the same sample in a study of blood T cell repertoires in COVID-19. Here immunoSEQ multiplex PCR was the method, and the copy in TCRdb shows in-frame clones only, minus some. Among roughly 150,000 clones, around 82% were seen once, and the ten largest hold over 2%. The source material was peripheral blood. All receptors come from an elderly woman with acute or convalescent COVID-19.

CDR3: CSVERGSTDTQYF. The CDR3 nucleotides are TGCAGCGTGGAACGGGGAAGCACAGATACGCAGTATTTT. The rearrangement joins TRBV29-1 to TRBJ2-3; D might be TRBD2 (5 bases). CDR1 SQVTM and CDR2 ANQGSEA come from the germline V gene. Between the trimmed V and J ends, which lost 6 bases and 0 bases, there was a span of 10 bases. CDR3 length: 13 amino acids.

The rearrangement joins TRBV19 to TRBJ1-2, with a tentative D call TRBD1 (5 bases). V lost 4 bases and J 1 base, leaving 13 bases between the germline ends. The CDR3 totals 15 residues. CDR1 is LNHDA and CDR2 is SQIVND in the germline V gene (reference sequence). This chain's CDR3 is CASSTPWGSNYGYTF. The CDR3 bases are TGTGCCAGTAGTACCCCGTGGGGCAGTAACTATGGCTACACCTTC.

The gene calls are TRBV6-6 and TRBJ2-7; TRBD1 matches at 9 bases. The CDR3 covers 19 residues. Unmatched junction bases numbered 21, after V lost 5 bases and J lost 4 bases. Germline CDR1 MNHNY, CDR2 SVGAGI (reference sequence). This chain's CDR3 is CASSLATRPGTGYVYEQYF. For the CDR3, the DNA is TGTGCCAGCAGTCTAGCAACTCGTCCCGGGACAGGGTACGTTTACGAGCAGTACTTC.

The V gene is TRBV6-6, the J gene TRBJ1-5, with D perhaps TRBD1 (5 bases). The V gene's germline CDR1 is MNHNY and CDR2 SVGAGI (reference sequence). The CDR3 loop spans 14 amino acids. V lost 7 bases and J lost 1, with 11 bases in between. The CDR3 here is CASTQEESNQPQHF. The CDR3 nucleotides are TGTGCCAGCACACAGGAAGAGAGCAATCAGCCCCAGCATTTT.

The chain links TRBV28 to TRBJ2-3, with 9 bases identical to TRBD2. The V and J ends lost 6 bases and 4 bases, in that order; junction bases with no gene match: 11. Germline CDR1 and CDR2: MDHEN and SYDVKM. This CDR3 has 16 amino acids. CDR3 sequence: CASSSDGGGVSDTQYF. In DNA form, the CDR3 reads TGTGCCAGCAGCTCAGATGGCGGGGGGGTATCAGATACGCAGTATTTT. Combining the CDR3 with reference TRBV28 and TRBJ2-3 gives the whole variable domain DVKVTQSSRYLVKRTGEKVFLECVQDMDHENMFWYRQDPGLGLRLIYFSYDVKMKEKGDIPEGYSVSREKKERFSLILESASTNQTSMYLCASSSDGGGVSDTQYFGPGTRLTVL.

This chain connects TRBV6-5 to TRBJ1-3; no reliable D call. V lost 7 bases and J 2 bases, leaving 15 bases between the germline ends. In germline, CDR1 is MNHEY, CDR2 SVGAGI. The length of the CDR3 is 15 residues. CDR3 in amino acids: CASIVAPGTGNTIYF. In DNA form, the CDR3 reads TGTGCCAGCATAGTGGCCCCGGGGACTGGAAACACCATATATTTT.

The chain links TRBV6-5 to TRBJ1-2; TRBD1 agrees at 9 bases. From germline, CDR1 is MNHEY and CDR2 SVGAGI. CDR3 length: 15 amino acids. After removal of 2 bases from V and 10 bases from J, the junction contained 11 bases not matched to a gene. The CDR3 region is CASSYEASGTGFYTF. As DNA, the CDR3 is TGTGCCAGCAGTTACGAAGCTTCCGGGACAGGGTTCTACACCTTC.

This clone was detected only once. This chain's CDR3 is CASSRGGSYEQYF. For the CDR3, the DNA is TGTGCCAGCAGCCGTGGCGGGAGTTACGAGCAGTACTTC. V usage is TRBV12-3 or TRBV12-4 and J usage is TRBJ2-7; 7 bases match TRBD2. This CDR3 has 13 residues. V lost 6 bases to trimming and J lost 4 bases; unmatched junction nucleotides: 6.

This chain uses TRBV25-1 with TRBJ2-3; D is unclear. Germline V gene lookup returns CDR1 MGHDK and CDR2 SYGVNS. V was shortened by 0 bases and J by 5 bases, with 6 bases between the two germline ends. The CDR3 length is 13 residues. The DNA of the CDR3 is TGTGCCAGCAGTGAATACTACGGAGATACGCAGTATTTT. The encoded protein is CASSEYYGDTQYF.

Only a few counts were recorded for this clone. V is TRBV19 and J is TRBJ1-5, with 7 positions matching TRBD1. Trimming removed 2 bases from V and 5 bases from J; junction bases left unmatched: 6. The CDR3 loop spans 15 amino acids. Germline loops: CDR1 LNHDA, CDR2 SQIVND (reference sequence). The CDR3 DNA reads as TGTGCCAGTAGTATAACCAGGGGGAGTTATCAGCCCCAGCATTTT. It translates to CASSITRGSYQPQHF.

This clone has just a few counts. The rearrangement joins TRBV6-4 to TRBJ2-1; 10 positions agree with TRBD2. The CDR3 consists of 14 residues. The ends lost 2 bases at V and 8 bases at J; junction bases unmatched: 3. Germline CDR1 is MRHNA and CDR2 is SNTAGT. The CDR3 bases are TGTGCCAGCAGTGACGAGACTAGCGGGTATGAGCAGTTCTTC. It yields the protein CASSDETSGYEQFF.

V is TRBV4-1 and J is TRBJ1-5, with no clear D. The V end lost 6 bases, the J end lost 0 bases, and 18 bases lay between the germline ends. There are 17 residues in the CDR3. Germline lookup yields CDR1 MGHRA and CDR2 YSYEKL. CDR3 nucleotides: TGCGCCAGCAGGCCAAGAGAAACAGCCGATAGCAATCAGCCCCAGCATTTT. It specifies CASRPRETADSNQPQHF.

About this clone itself: The sample contains more than one DNA sequence encoding this CDR3. V and J are TRBV29-1 and TRBJ2-5; 8 nucleotides align to TRBD2. The CDR3 sequence is 12 residues long. Trimming took 7 bases from V and 1 from J; bases not matched to a gene: 2. CDR1 is SQVTM, CDR2 ANQGSEA, per germline. The DNA of the CDR3 is TGCAGCGCCGGGACTAGCCAAGAGACCCAGTACTTC. Its protein product is CSAGTSQETQYF.

The V and J genes are TRBV4-1 and TRBJ1-2; 7 bases map to TRBD1. Germline V gives CDR1 MGHRA, CDR2 YSYEKL. The junction had 11 bases not matched to a gene; V was cut back by 1 base and J by 6 bases. The CDR3 extends over 16 amino acids. CDR3 DNA: TGCGCCAGCAGCCAAGTAGAAGCGGGCAGGGGGAATGGCTACACCTTC. Its translation is CASSQVEAGRGNGYTF.

The rearrangement links TRBV19 to TRBJ2-5, with 12 bases matching TRBD2. This CDR3 contains 15 residues. Trimming took 4 bases from V and 4 from J; bases not matched to a gene: 4. Looked up from germline, CDR1 is LNHDA and CDR2 is SQIVND (reference sequence). The CDR3 region is CASSTSSGRVETQYF. DNA of the CDR3: TGTGCCAGTAGTACCTCTAGCGGGAGGGTAGAGACCCAGTACTTC.

The J gene is TRBJ2-3, the V gene TRBV29-1; 7 nucleotides agree with TRBD1. The CDR3 is made up of 15 amino acids. Germline CDR1 SQVTM, CDR2 ANQGSEA. V shed 0 bases, J shed 0 bases, and the junction held 3 bases outside the gene matches. The CDR3 loop reads CSVEDVGQSTDTQYF. Here the CDR3 DNA reads TGCAGCGTTGAAGATGTGGGACAGAGCACAGATACGCAGTATTTT.